Shown below are 32 T cell receptor beta chains from a single sample sequenced in a study of blood T cell repertoires in COVID-19. TCRdb keeps only in-frame clones here, not all; method: immunoSEQ multiplex PCR. The sample contains about 170,000 clones, about 85% of which appear only once. The specimen was peripheral blood. Receptors originate from a woman aged 65 to 85 with COVID-19, enrolled during active disease.

This rearrangement joins TRBV6-1 to TRBJ1-1; D uncertain. The germline CDR1 and CDR2 sequences are MNHNS and SASEGT. The V gene lost 7 bases and the J gene lost 0 bases, with 15 bases spanning the gap. This CDR3 contains 15 residues. The CDR3 loop is CASIDLKRMNTEAFF. In DNA form, the CDR3 reads TGTGCCAGCATTGACCTTAAGAGGATGAACACTGAAGCTTTCTTT.

The chain's CDR3 is CASSLRASTGELFF. The CDR3 DNA reads as TGTGCCAGCAGCTTACGAGCGAGCACCGGGGAGCTGTTTTTT. This chain joins TRBV7-3 and TRBJ2-2; D remains unclear. CDR1 is SGHTA and CDR2 is FQGTGA in the germline V gene. The CDR3 runs to 14 residues. V shed 2 bases and J shed 4 bases, with 8 bases lying between them. Combining the CDR3 with reference TRBV7-3 and TRBJ2-2 gives the whole variable domain GAGVSQTPSNKVTEKGKYVELRCDPISGHTALYWYRQSLGQGPEFLIYFQGTGAADDSGLPNDRFFAVRPEGSVSTLKIQRTERGDSAVYLCASSLRASTGELFFGEGSRLTVL.

This clone occurred a few times. The rearrangement uses TRBV9 and TRBJ1-3; 7 positions match TRBD1. CDR3 length: 15 residues. Germline values: CDR1 SGDLS, CDR2 YYNGEE. Germline trimming cut 4 bases from V and 0 bases from J; bases unmatched to any gene: 4. The CDR3 loop is CASSPGDSSGNTIYF. In DNA, the CDR3 is TGTGCCAGCAGCCCAGGGGACAGCTCTGGAAACACCATATATTTT.

The chain is built from TRBV9 and TRBJ1-6; D remains ambiguous. Trimming removed 4 bases at V and 6 bases at J, with 17 bases between. Germline V gives CDR1 SGDLS, CDR2 YYNGEE. This CDR3 is built from 16 residues. The CDR3 reads CASSIREQPSNSPLHF. DNA of the CDR3: TGTGCCAGCAGCATCCGGGAACAACCAAGTAATTCACCCCTCCACTTT.

The rearrangement uses TRBV3-1 (or the pseudogene TRBV3-2) and TRBJ2-1, with D unresolved. CDR1 and CDR2 from the germline V gene are LGHDT and YNNKEL (reference sequence). The CDR3 spans 13 residues. V dropped 4 bases and J dropped 7 bases, with 11 bases sitting between them. CDR3 in DNA: TGTGCCAGCAGCCTTTTGGGCATTAATGAGCAGTTCTTC. As protein: CASSLLGINEQFF.

This chain links TRBV5-1 with TRBJ2-1, with TRBD2 as a possible D gene (6 bases). The V gene lost 4 bases and the J gene lost 5 bases, with 16 bases spanning the gap. The germline V gene encodes CDR1 SGHRS and CDR2 YFSETQ. There are 15 residues in the CDR3. CDR3 nucleotides: TGCGCCAGCAGCCTCTTGGCGGGATTGAACAATGAGCAGTTCTTC. It translates to CASSLLAGLNNEQFF.

This chain links TRBV12-3 or TRBV12-4 with TRBJ1-2; D gene ambiguous. The CDR3 is 13 residues long. V was pared by 3 bases and J by 7 bases, with 12 bases between. CDR3 amino acids: CASSFSLRSGYTF. The CDR3 DNA reads as TGTGCCAGCAGTTTTTCTCTCCGGAGTGGCTACACCTTC.

The chain has TRBV14 and TRBJ2-1, with TRBD2 identical over 9 bases. This CDR3 comprises 18 residues. With V trimmed by 2 bases and J by 5 bases, 13 bases remained unmatched. Germline V CDR1 and CDR2: SGHDN, FVKESK. The CDR3 spells CASSQLLSGRTSDNEQFF. The CDR3 DNA reads as TGTGCCAGCAGCCAACTCCTAAGCGGGAGGACTTCCGACAATGAGCAGTTCTTC.

The chain uses TRBV5-1 and TRBJ2-6; D ambiguous. The length of the CDR3 is 15 residues. Germline CDR1 reads SGHRS; CDR2 reads YFSETQ. V lost 1 base, J lost 2 bases, and 7 bases lay in between. The CDR3 region has the DNA TGCGCCAGCAGCTTGTCTGACACTGGGGCCAACGTCCTGACTTTC. This sequence encodes CASSLSDTGANVLTF.

V usage is TRBV6-6 and J usage is TRBJ2-7; TRBD2 might be the D (6 bases). CDR1 and CDR2 (germline): MNHNY, SVGAGI (reference sequence). The CDR3 contains 15 residues. Trimming cost V 7 bases and J 3 bases, with 19 bases left between them. The CDR3 sequence is CASTKGGGDFYEQYF. The DNA of the CDR3 is TGTGCCAGCACCAAAGGTGGAGGGGACTTCTACGAGCAGTACTTC.

The chain carries TRBV6-5 and TRBJ1-3; D possibly corresponds to TRBD1 (5 bases). Trimming removed 8 bases from V and 3 bases from J, with 14 bases in between. This CDR3 region has 14 residues. Per germline, CDR1 MNHEY and CDR2 SVGAGI. The DNA of the CDR3 is TGTGCCAGCGATCCAAGCACAGGTGGAAACACCATATATTTT. Its protein is CASDPSTGGNTIYF.

This rearrangement joins TRBV28 to TRBJ2-4; no firm D call. The ends were cut back, 3 bases at V and 6 bases at J, with 15 bases in the middle. The CDR3 consists of 15 residues. Germline CDR1 is MDHEN and CDR2 is SYDVKM. For the CDR3, the DNA is TGTGCCAGCAGTTTTACGTCGCTACCGGGAAACATTCAGTACTTC. It codes for CASSFTSLPGNIQYF.

The chain joins TRBV5-4 to TRBJ2-1; tentative D call: TRBD2 (6 bases). The CDR3 length is 15 residues. CDR1 is SGHNT, CDR2 YYREEE, per germline (reference sequence). V was trimmed by 1 base and J by 5 bases, leaving 13 bases between them. CDR3 coding DNA: TGTGCCAGCAGCTTGAGTCGACTAGGGAACAATGAGCAGTTCTTC. It yields the protein CASSLSRLGNNEQFF.

The chain links TRBV2 to TRBJ2-3; D is possibly TRBD2 (6 bases). V shed 9 bases and J shed 6 bases, with 16 bases lying between them. The germline V gene encodes CDR1 SNHLY and CDR2 FYNNEI. The CDR3 contains 13 residues. CDR3 sequence (DNA): TGTGCCAGTGGGAGCGGGCCTGGGGATACGCAGTATTTT. Its translation: CASGSGPGDTQYF. The full variable domain, in which reference TRBV2 and TRBJ2-3 provide the parts outside the CDR3, is EPEVTQTPSHQVTQMGQEVILRCVPISNHLYFYWYRQILGQKVEFLVSFYNNEISEKSEIFDDQFSVERPDGSNFTLKIRSTKLEDSAMYFCASGSGPGDTQYFGPGTRLTVL.

The V call is TRBV5-1, the J call TRBJ2-2, with TRBD2 as a possible D gene (7 bases). The V gene's germline CDR1 is SGHRS and CDR2 YFSETQ. Trimming shortened V by 10 bases and J by 3 bases, and 19 bases separated the two germline ends. The CDR3 is 15 amino acids. The DNA for the CDR3 is TGCGCCCGCCGAGGGGGGGGCGCGCACACCGGGGAGCTGTTTTTT. Translation gives CARRGGGAHTGELFF.

The chain employs TRBV3-1 (or the pseudogene TRBV3-2) and TRBJ1-3; 9 bases match TRBD1. The junction had 17 bases not matched to a gene; V was cut back by 7 bases and J by 7 bases. The CDR3 consists of 17 residues. Germline values: CDR1 LGHDT, CDR2 YNNKEL (reference sequence). The CDR3 DNA reads as TGTGCCAGCACCCAGTTTTCGGGGACAGGGTCCGCGAACACCATATATTTT. This translates into CASTQFSGTGSANTIYF.

This chain links TRBV30 with TRBJ1-4; TRBD1 is a possible D gene (6 bases). V was trimmed by 4 bases and J by 2 bases, leaving 8 bases between them. CDR1 GTSNPN and CDR2 SVGIG come from the germline V gene (reference sequence). The CDR3 totals 13 residues. CDR3 amino acids: CAWTGQTNEKLFF. The CDR3 region has the DNA TGTGCCTGGACCGGACAGACTAATGAAAAACTGTTTTTT.

This clone was counted once. This chain joins TRBV5-1 and TRBJ2-1, with TRBD1 matching over 9 bases. Germline lookup yields CDR1 SGHRS and CDR2 YFSETQ. The CDR3 runs 15 residues. V was clipped by 4 bases and J by 4 bases; unmatched bases: 6. The CDR3: CASSHRDRVYNEQFF. The CDR3 DNA reads TGCGCCAGCAGCCACCGGGACAGGGTTTACAATGAGCAGTTCTTC.

The genes are TRBV5-1 and TRBJ2-1, with D tentatively TRBD1 (6 bases). Trimming pared 3 bases from V and 6 bases from J, leaving 13 bases between. The CDR3 runs to 14 residues. Germline loops: CDR1 SGHRS, CDR2 YFSETQ. CDR3 coding DNA: TGCGCCAGCAGCTACTTAACAGGGAGCAATGAGCAGTTCTTC. Encoded protein: CASSYLTGSNEQFF. Complete variable domain (other parts from reference TRBV5-1 and TRBJ2-1): KAGVTQTPRYLIKTRGQQVTLSCSPISGHRSVSWYQQTPGQGLQFLFEYFSETQRNKGNFPGRFSGRQFSNSRSEMNVSTLELGDSALYLCASSYLTGSNEQFFGPGTRLTVL.

The count of this clone is one. The genes are TRBV28 and TRBJ1-6; TRBD1 is a possible D gene (6 bases). The CDR3 totals 15 residues. Looked up from germline, CDR1 is MDHEN and CDR2 is SYDVKM. V dropped 4 bases and J dropped 9 bases, with 16 bases sitting between them. CDR3 sequence reads: CASSSSRGRASPLHF. DNA for the CDR3: TGTGCCAGCAGTTCCTCGCGGGGGCGAGCTTCACCCCTCCACTTT.

CDR3 in amino acids: CASSQGTSAGELFF. CDR3 in DNA: TGTGCCAGCAGCCAAGGGACTAGCGCCGGGGAGCTGTTTTTT. The chain uses TRBV3-1 (or the pseudogene TRBV3-2) and TRBJ2-2, with TRBD2 matching 9 bases. The CDR3 runs to 14 residues. Germline V gives CDR1 LGHDT, CDR2 YNNKEL (reference sequence). The ends lost 1 base at V and 6 bases at J; junction bases unmatched: 0.

The rearrangement uses TRBV24-1 and TRBJ2-1, with TRBD2 identical over 10 bases. Germline V gives CDR1 KGHDR, CDR2 SFDVKD. This CDR3 is built from 16 residues. V shed 4 bases and J 7 bases; nucleotides not matched to a gene: 9. The CDR3 DNA reads as TGTGCCACCAGTGACCCCACTCTAGCGGGAGTTAATGAGCAGTTCTTC. Encoded protein: CATSDPTLAGVNEQFF.

This rearrangement joins TRBV9 to TRBJ2-5; no reliable D call. V shed 3 bases and J shed 3 bases, with 12 bases lying between them. This CDR3 is 14 amino acids long. Germline CDR1 and CDR2: SGDLS and YYNGEE. The CDR3 loop reads CASSASGFKETQYF. Here the CDR3 DNA reads TGTGCCAGCAGCGCTTCCGGGTTCAAAGAGACCCAGTACTTC.

The V and J genes are TRBV28 and TRBJ1-1, with D possibly being TRBD1 (5 bases). V was cut by 8 bases and J by 1 base, with 11 bases left in between. CDR1 is MDHEN, CDR2 SYDVKM, per germline. CDR3 length: 13 amino acids. The CDR3: CASLQEPNTEAFF. In DNA, the CDR3 is TGTGCCAGCCTACAGGAACCGAACACTGAAGCTTTCTTT.

This chain joins TRBV7-9 and TRBJ1-1; D unresolved. This CDR3 contains 13 residues. V was pared by 6 bases and J by 7 bases, with 15 bases between. The V gene's germline CDR1 is SEHNR and CDR2 FQNEAQ (reference sequence). The CDR3 loop reads CASSKNELDEAFF. CDR3 bases: TGTGCCAGCAGTAAGAACGAACTTGATGAAGCTTTCTTT.

This chain uses TRBV5-1 with TRBJ1-4; D gene unclear. This CDR3 has 13 residues. Trimming took off 5 bases at V and 0 bases at J, with 5 bases between the two ends. CDR1 is SGHRS and CDR2 is YFSETQ in the germline V gene. The CDR3 sequence: CASRRATNEKLFF. The CDR3 nucleotides are TGCGCCAGCAGGCGGGCAACTAATGAAAAACTGTTTTTT.

The CDR3 protein is CASSFRTGKKPQHF. CDR3 sequence (DNA): TGTGCCAGCAGTTTCCGGACAGGGAAGAAGCCCCAGCATTTT. The chain employs TRBV28 and TRBJ1-5; the match to TRBD1 covers 8 bases. V gave up 3 bases and J gave up 8 bases; unmatched junction bases: 6. The germline gives CDR1 MDHEN, CDR2 SYDVKM. The CDR3 is 14 residues long.

The chain is built from TRBV4-1 and TRBJ1-1, with TRBD1 as a possible D gene (5 bases). The CDR3 spans 15 residues. Germline CDR1 reads MGHRA; CDR2 reads YSYEKL. V lost 0 bases, J lost 3 bases, and 11 bases lay in between. CDR3 protein: CASSQDFGGYTEAFF. The CDR3 DNA reads TGCGCCAGCAGCCAAGATTTCGGGGGGTACACTGAAGCTTTCTTT.

This clone occurred a few times. V gene TRBV15 combines with J gene TRBJ2-6, with D hard to call. CDR3 length: 15 amino acids. The germline CDR1 and CDR2 sequences are LNHNV and YYDKDF (reference sequence). The V end lost 1 base, the J end lost 0 bases, and 4 bases lay between the germline ends. The CDR3 protein is CATSRGGSGANVLTF. Written as DNA, the CDR3 is TGTGCCACCAGCAGAGGAGGCTCTGGGGCCAACGTCCTGACTTTC.

This sequence joins TRBV19 and TRBJ2-7, with TRBD1 matching over 7 bases. Unmatched junction bases numbered 5, after V lost 1 base and J lost 2 bases. The CDR3 spans 15 residues. Germline V gives CDR1 LNHDA, CDR2 SQIVND (reference sequence). This CDR3 reads CASSIGQGGTYEQYV. DNA of the CDR3: TGTGCCAGTAGTATAGGACAGGGTGGAACCTACGAGCAGTACGTC.

This sequence joins TRBV3-1 (or the pseudogene TRBV3-2) and TRBJ2-6, with D unresolved. The ends were cut back, 5 bases at V and 4 bases at J, with 6 bases in the middle. CDR1 LGHDT and CDR2 YNNKEL come from the germline V gene (reference sequence). The CDR3 totals 13 residues. The CDR3 DNA reads as TGTGCCAGCAGCAACAGAGGGGCCAACGTCCTGACTTTC. Its translation is CASSNRGANVLTF.

V is TRBV5-1 and J is TRBJ1-3; 7 positions match TRBD1. J lost 8 bases, V lost 3 bases, and 5 bases had no gene match. The germline V gene has CDR1 SGHRS and CDR2 YFSETQ. The CDR3 is 13 amino acids. The CDR3 is CASSSQGSDTIYF. The DNA of the CDR3 is TGCGCCAGCAGCTCACAGGGGTCGGACACCATATATTTT.